This TCR beta chain was sequenced during a study of T-cell reconstitution after alpha-beta-depleted transplantation in children. This clonotype was detected only a few times. Researchers prepared the TCRbeta library using unique molecular identifiers, the study reports. TCRdb independently ran MiXCR on the PCR reads; one entry per CDR3 protein. The sample lists hundreds of thousands of distinct CDR3 sequences, around a sixth occurring once. Trimming cost V 5 bases and J 6 bases; bases outside gene matches: 2. The CDR3 runs to 13 residues. Germline CDR1 KGHDR, CDR2 SFDVKD. The origin of this receptor is a human donor who donated a stem cell graft to a child with acute myeloid leukemia. Sequencing was performed on PBMCs from the stem cell graft donor, taken from the stem cell graft. The gene calls are TRBV24-1 and TRBJ2-1, with 8 bases fitting TRBD2. The CDR3 DNA sequence: TGTGCCACCAGTGTCGGGGGGGCCAATGAGCAGTTCTTC. This encodes CATSVGGANEQFF.